What follows are 9 T cell receptor beta chains derived from one specimen sequenced in a study of T-cell memory formation after mild COVID-19. TCRdb re-derived calls from the 5' RACE reads in MiXCR, one entry per CDR3 protein. The sample holds under 450,000 distinct CDR3 sequences; 20% to 25% are singletons and the top ten take around 20%. Sequenced material: PBMCs or a T cell subset sorted from them (not recorded which). The receptor source for this set is a man aged 18 to 29 who had mild COVID-19 (a few samples of this study predate the infection). Cell type and time point are not known.

This clonotype was picked up a small number of times. CDR3 nucleotides: TGTGCCAGCAGTGACTGGAAGTCGCTCCTATTCCACTTT. It is translated as CASSDWKSLLFHF. The chain uses TRBV6-1 and TRBJ1-6; D unresolved. V was trimmed by 3 bases and J by 17 bases, leaving 17 bases between them. Germline CDR1 reads MNHNS; CDR2 reads SASEGT. This CDR3 contains 13 residues.

V gene TRBV6-6 combines with J gene TRBJ2-5, with a possible D match to TRBD2 (5 bases). Trimming left V 8 bases short and J 4 bases short, with 14 bases between. Germline V gene lookup returns CDR1 MNHNY and CDR2 SVGAGI (reference sequence). This CDR3 spans 13 amino acids. The CDR3 DNA sequence: TGTGCCAGCTCCAAGGGTGGAGGAGAGACCCAGTACTTC. This codes for CASSKGGGETQYF.

The V gene is TRBV20-1, the J gene TRBJ2-1, with 13 bases that match TRBD2. The germline CDR1 and CDR2 sequences are DFQATT and SNEGSKA (reference sequence). CDR3 length equals 14 residues. V lost 5 bases and J lost 7; bases outside the gene matches: 5. CDR3: CSASPTSGGNEQFF. The CDR3 bases are TGCAGTGCTTCCCCGACTAGCGGGGGGAATGAGCAGTTCTTC.

The chain employs TRBV6-5 and TRBJ1-2; D is perhaps TRBD1 (5 bases). CDR1 is MNHEY and CDR2 is SVGAGI in the germline V gene. The CDR3 spans 12 residues. Trimming removed 5 bases from V and 4 bases from J, with 8 bases in between. This CDR3 reads CASSRGFYGYTF. The CDR3 nucleotides read TGTGCCAGCAGTCGGGGCTTCTATGGCTACACCTTC.

This clonotype appeared a few times. The gene calls are TRBV20-1 and TRBJ2-4; D is uncertain. Looked up from germline, CDR1 is DFQATT and CDR2 is SNEGSKA (reference sequence). With 3 bases removed from V and 0 bases from J, the gap between germline ends came to 6 bases. The CDR3 length is 13 residues. The CDR3 nucleotides read TGCAGTGCTAGCCCCGTAGCCAAAAACATTCAGTACTTC. As protein: CSASPVAKNIQYF.

DNA of the CDR3: TGCGCCAGCAGCCAAGAGTCGCGGGGAAGCGGCGAGCAGTACTTC. Its translation is CASSQESRGSGEQYF. The chain has TRBV4-1 and TRBJ2-7, with TRBD2 as a possible D gene (6 bases). Germline V gene lookup returns CDR1 MGHRA and CDR2 YSYEKL. This CDR3 comprises 15 residues. With 0 bases removed from V and 6 bases from J, the gap between germline ends came to 15 bases.

This sequence joins TRBV27 and TRBJ2-2; D gene unclear. This CDR3 region has 14 residues. The V end lost 3 bases, the J end lost 1 base, and 6 bases lay between the germline ends. Germline V gene sequence: CDR1 MNHEY, CDR2 SMNVEV (reference sequence). The CDR3 reads CASSFWGNTGELFF. CDR3 bases: TGTGCCAGCAGTTTTTGGGGGAACACCGGGGAGCTGTTTTTT.

The chain joins TRBV7-9 to TRBJ2-7; D is possibly TRBD1 or TRBD2 (6 bases each). This CDR3 has 14 residues. CDR1 is SEHNR and CDR2 is FQNEAQ in the germline V gene (reference sequence). Trimming removed 7 bases from V and 0 bases from J, with 13 bases in between. The CDR3 sequence: CASTPRGASYEQYF. CDR3 in DNA: TGTGCCAGCACCCCAAGGGGGGCCTCCTACGAGCAGTACTTC.

This sequence joins TRBV7-9 and TRBJ2-5, with D unresolved. Germline V gene data show CDR1 as SEHNR and CDR2 as FQNEAQ (reference sequence). Trimming left V 5 bases short and J 5 bases short, with 15 bases between. The CDR3 extends over 14 amino acids. The chain's CDR3 is CASSPSGGTETQYF. Here the CDR3 DNA reads TGTGCCAGCAGCCCCTCAGGCGGTACGGAGACCCAGTACTTC. Variable domain in full (rest from reference TRBV7-9 and TRBJ2-5): DTGVSQNPRHKITKRGQNVTFRCDPISEHNRLYWYRQTLGQGPEFLTYFQNEAQLEKSRLLSDRFSAERPKGSFSTLEIQRTEQGDSAMYLCASSPSGGTETQYFGPGTRLLVL.